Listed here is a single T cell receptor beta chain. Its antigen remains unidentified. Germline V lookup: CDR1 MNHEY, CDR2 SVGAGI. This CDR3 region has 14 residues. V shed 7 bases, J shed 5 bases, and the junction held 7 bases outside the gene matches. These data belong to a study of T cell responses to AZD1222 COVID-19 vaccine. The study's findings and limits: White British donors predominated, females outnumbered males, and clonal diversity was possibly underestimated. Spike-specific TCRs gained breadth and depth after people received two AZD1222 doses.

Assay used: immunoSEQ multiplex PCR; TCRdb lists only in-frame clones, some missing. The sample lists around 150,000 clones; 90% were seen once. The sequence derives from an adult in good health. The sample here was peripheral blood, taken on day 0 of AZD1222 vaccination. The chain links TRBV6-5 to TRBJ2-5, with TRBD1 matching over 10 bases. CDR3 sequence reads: CASTVRTGGETQYF. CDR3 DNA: TGTGCCAGCACTGTAAGGACAGGGGGTGAGACCCAGTACTTC.